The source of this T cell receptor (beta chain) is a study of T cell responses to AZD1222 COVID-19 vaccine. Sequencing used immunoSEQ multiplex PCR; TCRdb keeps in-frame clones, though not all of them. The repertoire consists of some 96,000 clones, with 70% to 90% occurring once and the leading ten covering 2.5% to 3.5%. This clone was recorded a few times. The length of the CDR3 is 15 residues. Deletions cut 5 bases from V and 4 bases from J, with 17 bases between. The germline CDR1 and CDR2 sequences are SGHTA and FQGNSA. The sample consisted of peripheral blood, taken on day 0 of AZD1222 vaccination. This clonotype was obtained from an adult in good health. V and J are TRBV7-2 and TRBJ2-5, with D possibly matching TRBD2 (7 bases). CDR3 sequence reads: CASSLPGGGRETQYF. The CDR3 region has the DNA TGTGCCAGCAGCCTCCCGGGGGGCGGGAGAGAGACCCAGTACTTC.